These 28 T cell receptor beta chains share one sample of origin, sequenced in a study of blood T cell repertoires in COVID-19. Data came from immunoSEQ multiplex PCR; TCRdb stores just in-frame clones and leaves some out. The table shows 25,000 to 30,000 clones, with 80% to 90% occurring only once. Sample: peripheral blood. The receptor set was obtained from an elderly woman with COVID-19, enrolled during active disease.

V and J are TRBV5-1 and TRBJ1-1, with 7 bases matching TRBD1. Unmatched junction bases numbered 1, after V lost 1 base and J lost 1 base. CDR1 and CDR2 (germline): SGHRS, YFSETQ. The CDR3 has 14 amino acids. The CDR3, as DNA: TGCGCCAGCAGCTTGTCAGGGGGGAACACTGAAGCTTTCTTT. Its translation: CASSLSGGNTEAFF.

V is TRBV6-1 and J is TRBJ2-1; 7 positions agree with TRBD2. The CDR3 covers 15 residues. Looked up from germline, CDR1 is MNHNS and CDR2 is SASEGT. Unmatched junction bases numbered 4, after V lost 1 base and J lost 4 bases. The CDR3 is CASSEESGIYNEQFF. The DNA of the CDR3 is TGTGCCAGCAGTGAAGAAAGCGGGATTTACAATGAGCAGTTCTTC.

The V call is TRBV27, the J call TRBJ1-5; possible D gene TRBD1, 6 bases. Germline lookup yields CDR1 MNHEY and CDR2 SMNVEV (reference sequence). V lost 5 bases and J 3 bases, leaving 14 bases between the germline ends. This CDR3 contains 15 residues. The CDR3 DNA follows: TGTGCCAGCAGTACCGGACAGCCTTTCAATCAGCCCCAGCATTTT. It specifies CASSTGQPFNQPQHF.

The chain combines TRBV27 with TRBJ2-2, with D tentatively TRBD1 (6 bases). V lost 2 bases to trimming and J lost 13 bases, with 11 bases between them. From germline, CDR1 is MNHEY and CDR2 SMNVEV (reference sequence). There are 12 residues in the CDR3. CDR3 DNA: TGTGCCAGCAGTTTACGGCAGGGGAGGCTGTTTTTT. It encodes CASSLRQGRLFF.

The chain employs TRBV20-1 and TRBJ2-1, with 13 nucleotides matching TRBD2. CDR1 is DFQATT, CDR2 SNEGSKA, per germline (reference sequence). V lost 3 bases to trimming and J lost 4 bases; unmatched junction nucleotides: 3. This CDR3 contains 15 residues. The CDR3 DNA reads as TGCAGTGCTAGTCGGACTAGCGGGAGATACAATGAGCAGTTCTTC. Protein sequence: CSASRTSGRYNEQFF.

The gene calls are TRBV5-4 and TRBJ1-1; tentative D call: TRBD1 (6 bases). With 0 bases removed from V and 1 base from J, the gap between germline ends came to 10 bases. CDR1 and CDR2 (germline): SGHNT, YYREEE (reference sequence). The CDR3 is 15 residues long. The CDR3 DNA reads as TGTGCCAGCAGCTTGGCGGGGGGCTCGAACACTGAAGCTTTCTTT. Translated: CASSLAGGSNTEAFF.

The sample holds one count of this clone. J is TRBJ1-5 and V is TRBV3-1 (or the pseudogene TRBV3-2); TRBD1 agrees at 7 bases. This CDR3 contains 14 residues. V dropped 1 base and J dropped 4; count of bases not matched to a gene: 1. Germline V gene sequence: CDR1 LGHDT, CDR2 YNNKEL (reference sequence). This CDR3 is CASSQGGQNQPQHF. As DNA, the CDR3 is TGTGCCAGCAGCCAAGGGGGACAGAATCAGCCCCAGCATTTT.

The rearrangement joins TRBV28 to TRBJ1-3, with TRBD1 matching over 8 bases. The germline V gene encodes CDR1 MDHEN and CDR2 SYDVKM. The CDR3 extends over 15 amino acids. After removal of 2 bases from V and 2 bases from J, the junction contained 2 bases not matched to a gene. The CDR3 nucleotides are TGTGCCAGCAGTTTACAGGGGGCGCCTGGAAACACCATATATTTT. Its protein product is CASSLQGAPGNTIYF.

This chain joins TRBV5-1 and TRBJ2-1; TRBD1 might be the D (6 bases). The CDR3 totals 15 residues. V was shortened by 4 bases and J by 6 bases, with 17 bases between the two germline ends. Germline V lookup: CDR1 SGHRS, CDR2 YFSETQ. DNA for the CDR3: TGCGCCAGCAGCACAAGACAGGCGAGGGGCAATGAGCAGTTCTTC. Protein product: CASSTRQARGNEQFF.

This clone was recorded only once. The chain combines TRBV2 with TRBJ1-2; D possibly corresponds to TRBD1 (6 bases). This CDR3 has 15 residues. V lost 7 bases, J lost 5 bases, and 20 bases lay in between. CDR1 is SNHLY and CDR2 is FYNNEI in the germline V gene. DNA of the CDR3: TGTGCCAGCACCCCAGGGACACCGAGAGGGTATGGCTACACCTTC. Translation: CASTPGTPRGYGYTF.

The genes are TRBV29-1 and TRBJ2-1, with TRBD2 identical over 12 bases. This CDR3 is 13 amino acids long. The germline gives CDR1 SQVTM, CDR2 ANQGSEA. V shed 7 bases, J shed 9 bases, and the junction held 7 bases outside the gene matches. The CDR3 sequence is CSGGLAGFGEQFF. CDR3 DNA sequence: TGCAGCGGTGGACTAGCGGGGTTCGGTGAGCAGTTCTTC.

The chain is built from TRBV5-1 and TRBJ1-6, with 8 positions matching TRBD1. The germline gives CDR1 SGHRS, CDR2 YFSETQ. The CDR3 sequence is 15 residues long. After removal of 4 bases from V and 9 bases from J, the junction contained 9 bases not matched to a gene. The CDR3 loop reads CASSGGQGGGSPLHF. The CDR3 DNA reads TGCGCCAGCAGCGGAGGACAGGGCGGAGGTTCACCCCTCCACTTT.

The CDR3 spells CATSDLAQGENNSPLHF. In DNA, the CDR3 is TGTGCCACCAGTGATTTAGCACAGGGTGAAAATAATTCACCCCTCCACTTT. The V and J genes are TRBV24-1 and TRBJ1-6, with D tentatively TRBD1 (6 bases). The CDR3 has 17 amino acids. From germline, CDR1 is KGHDR and CDR2 SFDVKD. The germline V and J ends were trimmed by 1 base and 5 bases, with 14 bases remaining between them.

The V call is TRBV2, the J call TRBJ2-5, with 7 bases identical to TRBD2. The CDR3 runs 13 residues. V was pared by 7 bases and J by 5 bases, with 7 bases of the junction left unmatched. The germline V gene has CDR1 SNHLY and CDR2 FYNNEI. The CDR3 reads CASNRGRGETQYF. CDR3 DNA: TGTGCCAGCAACCGAGGGAGGGGTGAGACCCAGTACTTC.

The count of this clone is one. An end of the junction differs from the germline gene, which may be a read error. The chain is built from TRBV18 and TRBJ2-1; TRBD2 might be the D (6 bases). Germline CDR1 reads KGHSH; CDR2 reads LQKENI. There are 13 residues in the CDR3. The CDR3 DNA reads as TGTGCCAGCTCACCGTACAGTGGCGGGGACTCAATCTTC. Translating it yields CASSPYSGGDSIF.

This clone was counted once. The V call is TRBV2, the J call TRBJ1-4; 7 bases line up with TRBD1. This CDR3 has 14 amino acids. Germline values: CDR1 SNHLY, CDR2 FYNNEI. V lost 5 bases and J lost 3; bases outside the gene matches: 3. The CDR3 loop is CASSRQGSNEKLFF. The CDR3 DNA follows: TGTGCCAGCAGTCGACAGGGCTCTAATGAAAAACTGTTTTTT.

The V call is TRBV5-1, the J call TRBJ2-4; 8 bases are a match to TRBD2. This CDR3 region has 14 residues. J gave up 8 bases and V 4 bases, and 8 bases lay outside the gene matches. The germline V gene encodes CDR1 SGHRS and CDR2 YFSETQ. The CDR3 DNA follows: TGCGCCAGCAGCCCCAACAGCGGGGGCGACATTCAGTACTTC. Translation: CASSPNSGGDIQYF.

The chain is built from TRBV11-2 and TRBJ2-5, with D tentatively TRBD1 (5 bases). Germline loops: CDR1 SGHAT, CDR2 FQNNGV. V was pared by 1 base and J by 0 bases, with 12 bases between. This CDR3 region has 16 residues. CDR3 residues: CASSLAAGQDQETQYF. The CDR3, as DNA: TGTGCCAGCAGCTTAGCGGCAGGGCAGGACCAAGAGACCCAGTACTTC. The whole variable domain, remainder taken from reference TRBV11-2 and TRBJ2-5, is EAGVAQSPRYKIIEKRQSVAFWCNPISGHATLYWYQQILGQGPKLLIQFQNNGVVDDSQLPKDRFSAERLKGVDSTLKIQPAKLEDSAVYLCASSLAAGQDQETQYFGPGTRLLVL.

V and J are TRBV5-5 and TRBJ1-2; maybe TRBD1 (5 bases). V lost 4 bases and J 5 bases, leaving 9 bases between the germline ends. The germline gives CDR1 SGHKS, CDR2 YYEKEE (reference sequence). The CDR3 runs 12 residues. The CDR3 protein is CASSPRAYGYTF. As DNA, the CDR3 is TGTGCCAGCAGCCCCAGGGCGTATGGCTACACCTTC.

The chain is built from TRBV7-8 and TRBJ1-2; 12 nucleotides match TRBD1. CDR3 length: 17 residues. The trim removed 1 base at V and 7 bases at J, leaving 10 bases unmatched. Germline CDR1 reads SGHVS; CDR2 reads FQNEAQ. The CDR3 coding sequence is TGTGCCAGCAGCTTAGGCTCCGGGACAGGGGGCGCCGCTGGCTACACCTTC. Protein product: CASSLGSGTGGAAGYTF.

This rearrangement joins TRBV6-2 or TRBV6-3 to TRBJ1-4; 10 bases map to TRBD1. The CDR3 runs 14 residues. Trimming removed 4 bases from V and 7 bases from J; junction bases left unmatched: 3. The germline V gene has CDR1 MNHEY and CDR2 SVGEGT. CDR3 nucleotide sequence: TGTGCCAGCAGTTCCGGGACAGGGGTTGAAAAACTGTTTTTT. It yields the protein CASSSGTGVEKLFF.

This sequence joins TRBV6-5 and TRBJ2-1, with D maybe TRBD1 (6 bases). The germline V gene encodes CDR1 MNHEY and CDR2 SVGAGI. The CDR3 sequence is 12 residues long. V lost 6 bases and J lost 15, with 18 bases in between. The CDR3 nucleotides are TGTGCCAGCAGAGGCCCCGGACAGACATGGTTCTTC. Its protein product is CASRGPGQTWFF.

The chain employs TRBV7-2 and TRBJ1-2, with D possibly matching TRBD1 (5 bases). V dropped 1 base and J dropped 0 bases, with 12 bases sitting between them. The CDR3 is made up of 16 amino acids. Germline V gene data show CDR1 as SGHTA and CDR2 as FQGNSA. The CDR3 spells CASSLVGREANYGYTF. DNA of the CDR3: TGTGCCAGCAGCTTAGTGGGCAGGGAAGCTAACTATGGCTACACCTTC.

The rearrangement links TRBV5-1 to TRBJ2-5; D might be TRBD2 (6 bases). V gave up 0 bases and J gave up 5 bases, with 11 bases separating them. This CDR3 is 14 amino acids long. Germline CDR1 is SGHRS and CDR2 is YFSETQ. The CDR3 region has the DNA TGCGCCAGCAGCTTGGTCGGCGGGGTGGAGACCCAGTACTTC. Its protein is CASSLVGGVETQYF.

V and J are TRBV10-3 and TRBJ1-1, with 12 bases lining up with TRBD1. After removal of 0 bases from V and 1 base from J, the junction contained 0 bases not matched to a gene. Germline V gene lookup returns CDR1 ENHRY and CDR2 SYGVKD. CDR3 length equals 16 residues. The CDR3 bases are TGTGCCATCAGTGAGTCGGGACAGGGGGCGAACACTGAAGCTTTCTTT. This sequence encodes CAISESGQGANTEAFF.

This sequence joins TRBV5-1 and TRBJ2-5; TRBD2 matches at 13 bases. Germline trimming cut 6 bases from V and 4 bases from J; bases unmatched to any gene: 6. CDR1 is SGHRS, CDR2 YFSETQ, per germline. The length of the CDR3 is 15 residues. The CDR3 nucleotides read TGCGCCAGCAACTTACTAGCGGGGGGGCTAGAGACCCAGTACTTC. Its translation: CASNLLAGGLETQYF.

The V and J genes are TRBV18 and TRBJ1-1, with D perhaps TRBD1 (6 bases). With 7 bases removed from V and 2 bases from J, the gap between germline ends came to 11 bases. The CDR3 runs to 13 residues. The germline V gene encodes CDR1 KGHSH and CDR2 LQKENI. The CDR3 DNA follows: TGTGCCAGCTACGGACAGCGCAACACTGAAGCTTTCTTT. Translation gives CASYGQRNTEAFF.

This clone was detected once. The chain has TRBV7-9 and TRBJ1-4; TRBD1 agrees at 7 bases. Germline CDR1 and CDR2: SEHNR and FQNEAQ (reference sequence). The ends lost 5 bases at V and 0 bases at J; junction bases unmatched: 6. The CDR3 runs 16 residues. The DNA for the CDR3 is TGTGCCAGCAGCAACAGACAGGGATCAACTAATGAAAAACTGTTTTTT. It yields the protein CASSNRQGSTNEKLFF.